Presented here are 20 T cell receptor beta chains from one specimen sequenced in a study of CXCR3-negative and CXCR3-positive naive CD8 T cells (dated by TCRdb to the late 2010s). What the study reported, not specific to this receptor: TRB CDR3s from CXCR3-positive naive cells showed higher hydrophobicity (lower Kidera factor 4), lower energy, and higher strength and volume indices than CXCR3-negative naive cells.

No antigens are known for them. The listed sequencing device is NextSeq 550. The Human TCR Profiling Kit (MiLaboratory) was used to prepare UMI-labeled 5' RACE TRB cDNA libraries. The reads were reprocessed in TCRdb, with one entry per CDR3 protein sequence and no accompanying DNA. This sample's records show about 89,000 distinct CDR3 sequences. The ten top clones hold 1.1% of the sample. The sequenced sample was naive CXCR3+ CD8+ T cells from blood. The sample's cell subset or site, from its label and the paper: CD45RO-CCR7+CD27+CD95- naive CD8+ T cells expressing CXCR3 (TNR3+). The receptors shown here come from a human donor in good health. Some clones in this sample may be carry-over from other donors' samples.

V usage is TRBV20-1 and J usage is TRBJ2-2. The CDR3 runs 13 residues. From germline, CDR1 is DFQATT and CDR2 SNEGSKA (reference sequence). The CDR3 here is CSAMPENTGELFF.

The chain employs TRBV12-3 or TRBV12-4 and TRBJ2-5; as DNA is missing, the TRBD1 call by TCRdb cannot be tested. CDR3 length equals 15 residues. This CDR3 reads CASSSGVSRQETQYF.

The V gene is TRBV29-1, the J gene TRBJ1-2; without DNA, the TCRdb call of TRBD1 cannot be checked. CDR3 length: 12 residues. Germline CDR1 reads SQVTM; CDR2 reads ANQGSEA. The CDR3 sequence: CSAPGGTYGYTF.

The chain combines TRBV14 with TRBJ2-1; the TRBD1 assignment by TCRdb is unverifiable without DNA. The CDR3 has 14 residues. Per the germline V gene, CDR1 is SGHDN and CDR2 is FVKESK. The CDR3 loop is CASSDDRVSNEQFF.

The rearrangement uses TRBV9 and TRBJ2-5; TCRdb's D gene call, TRBD1, goes unchecked for lack of DNA. CDR3 length: 15 amino acids. CDR1 is SGDLS and CDR2 is YYNGEE in the germline V gene. CDR3 sequence reads: CASSEDRGGGETQYF.

The chain uses TRBV13 and TRBJ1-2; TCRdb gives TRBD1 as the D gene, but with no DNA this cannot be confirmed. The CDR3 is made up of 13 amino acids. Germline V gene lookup returns CDR1 PRHDT and CDR2 FYEKMQ (reference sequence). The CDR3 protein is CASSSDRLYGYTF.

The CDR3 here is CASRNRGPHEQYF. The rearrangement links TRBV23-1 to TRBJ2-7. TRBV23-1 is assigned to the ORF class and has an uncertain function. This CDR3 is 13 amino acids long.

The V and J genes are TRBV29-1 and TRBJ2-7. The CDR3 extends over 12 amino acids. CDR1 SQVTM and CDR2 ANQGSEA come from the germline V gene. CDR3 residues: CSVEARSYEQYF.

The chain is built from TRBV20-1 and TRBJ2-7; TCRdb indicates TRBD2, and absent DNA this call remains unverified. The CDR3 is 16 residues long. The germline V gene encodes CDR1 DFQATT and CDR2 SNEGSKA (reference sequence). The CDR3 reads CSVLGGLAGGSYEQYF.

The genes are TRBV29-1 and TRBJ2-1; TCRdb calls TRBD1, which cannot be checked without DNA. The CDR3 is made up of 15 amino acids. Germline assignment: CDR1 SQVTM and CDR2 ANQGSEA. The CDR3 protein is CSVDSGTGTYNEQFF.

The rearrangement links TRBV29-1 to TRBJ1-5. This CDR3 comprises 14 residues. In germline, CDR1 is SQVTM, CDR2 ANQGSEA. CDR3 region: CSVEESDSNQPQHF.

The chain couples TRBV27 to TRBJ2-1; TCRdb lists TRBD1, though no DNA is available to test this call. Germline V gene data show CDR1 as MNHEY and CDR2 as SMNVEV (reference sequence). CDR3 length equals 16 residues. Here the CDR3 reads CASTLLGTGVNNEQFF.

The chain carries TRBV19 and TRBJ1-4; TCRdb picks TRBD1, but there is no DNA to check that call. Looked up from germline, CDR1 is LNHDA and CDR2 is SQIVND (reference sequence). This CDR3 is 17 amino acids long. The CDR3 sequence is CATLKPTEETTNEKLFF.

The rearrangement uses TRBV29-1 and TRBJ2-3. CDR1 and CDR2 (germline): SQVTM, ANQGSEA. The CDR3 consists of 14 residues. The CDR3 is CSADPDTSTDTQYF.

This chain links TRBV28 with TRBJ2-3; no DNA is available, so the TRBD1 call from TCRdb remains unchecked. CDR1 and CDR2 (germline): MDHEN, SYDVKM. The CDR3 has 14 residues. CDR3 amino acids: CASSIARGVHTQYF.

This chain links TRBV14 with TRBJ2-4; absent DNA, TCRdb's TRBD1 call cannot be checked. CDR3 length: 16 residues. From germline, CDR1 is SGHDN and CDR2 FVKESK. The CDR3: CASSPGTVLAKNIQYF. Looking up the rest from reference TRBV14 and TRBJ2-4 gives the full variable domain: EAGVTQFPSHSVIEKGQTVTLRCDPISGHDNLYWYRRVMGKEIKFLLHFVKESKQDESGMPNNRFLAERTGGTYSTLKVQPAELEDSGVYFCASSPGTVLAKNIQYFGAGTRLSVL.

The V call is TRBV29-1, the J call TRBJ1-1. The length of the CDR3 is 11 residues. Germline CDR1 reads SQVTM; CDR2 reads ANQGSEA. The chain's CDR3 is CSVMANTEAFF.

CDR3: CATSRVDGGAYEQYF. The chain uses TRBV15 and TRBJ2-7; without DNA, the TCRdb call of TRBD1 cannot be checked. Germline lookup yields CDR1 LNHNV and CDR2 YYDKDF (reference sequence). The CDR3 spans 15 residues.

The chain carries TRBV7-9 and TRBJ2-2; TCRdb lists TRBD1, though no DNA is available to test this call. The germline V gene encodes CDR1 SEHNR and CDR2 FQNEAQ (reference sequence). The CDR3 is 17 amino acids. This CDR3 is CASSYPEFRVDTGELFF.

The V gene is TRBV6-4, the J gene TRBJ2-3; TCRdb indicates TRBD2, and absent DNA this call remains unverified. Germline assignment: CDR1 MRHNA and CDR2 SNTAGT. The CDR3 has 14 amino acids. The CDR3 is CASSERGGPDTQYF.